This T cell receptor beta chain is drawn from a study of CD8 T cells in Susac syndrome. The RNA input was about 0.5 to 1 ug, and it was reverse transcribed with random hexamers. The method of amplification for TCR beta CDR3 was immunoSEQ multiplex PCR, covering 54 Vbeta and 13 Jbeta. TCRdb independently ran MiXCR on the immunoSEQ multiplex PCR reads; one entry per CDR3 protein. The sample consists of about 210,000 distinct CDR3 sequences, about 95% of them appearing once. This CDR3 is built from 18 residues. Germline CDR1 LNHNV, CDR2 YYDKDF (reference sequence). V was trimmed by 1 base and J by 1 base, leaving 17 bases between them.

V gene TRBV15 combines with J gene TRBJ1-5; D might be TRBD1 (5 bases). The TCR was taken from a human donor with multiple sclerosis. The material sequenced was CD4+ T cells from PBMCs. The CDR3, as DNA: TGTGCCACCAGCAGAGTTACCCTATCGACAGCCAGCAATCAGCCCCAGCATTTT. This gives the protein CATSRVTLSTASNQPQHF.